This T cell receptor beta chain appears in the sequencing data of a study of regulatory T cells in long-lasting Graves disease. Comment on this clonotype: Its target is not known.

This CDR3 comprises 15 residues. In germline, CDR1 is SGDLS, CDR2 YYNGEE. Trimming left V 3 bases short and J 7 bases short, with 20 bases between. The time point is: persistent/refractory GD, antithyroid drugs over 5 years with positive TRAb. Extracted PBMC RNA gave rise to the TCR library. Overall study results and limits: Under persistent disease, TRBV28, TRBJ1-2 and TRBJ2-5 were used preferentially.

The authors built TCR beta libraries using iRepertoire HTBI primers and Arm-PCR of CDR3 regions. TCRdb reprocessed the multiplex PCR reads with MiXCR, giving one entry per CDR3 protein. The table includes 450,000 or so distinct CDR3 sequences, around 20% detected once. The chain couples TRBV9 to TRBJ2-7, with D perhaps matching TRBD2 (6 bases). The sample here was peripheral blood mononuclear cells (PBMCs), taken when the disease was refractory, from a patient treated with antithyroid drugs. This TCR was recovered from a female donor with Graves disease. CDR3 bases: TGTGCCAGCAGCGCTTCTAGCGAGCGAGGGAGGGAGCAGTACTTC. This gives the protein CASSASSERGREQYF. Full variable domain (missing parts from reference TRBV9 and TRBJ2-7): DSGVTQTPKHLITATGQRVTLRCSPRSGDLSVYWYQQSLDQGLQFLIQYYNGEERAKGNILERFSAQQFPDLHSELNLSSLELGDSALYFCASSASSERGREQYFGPGTRLTVT.